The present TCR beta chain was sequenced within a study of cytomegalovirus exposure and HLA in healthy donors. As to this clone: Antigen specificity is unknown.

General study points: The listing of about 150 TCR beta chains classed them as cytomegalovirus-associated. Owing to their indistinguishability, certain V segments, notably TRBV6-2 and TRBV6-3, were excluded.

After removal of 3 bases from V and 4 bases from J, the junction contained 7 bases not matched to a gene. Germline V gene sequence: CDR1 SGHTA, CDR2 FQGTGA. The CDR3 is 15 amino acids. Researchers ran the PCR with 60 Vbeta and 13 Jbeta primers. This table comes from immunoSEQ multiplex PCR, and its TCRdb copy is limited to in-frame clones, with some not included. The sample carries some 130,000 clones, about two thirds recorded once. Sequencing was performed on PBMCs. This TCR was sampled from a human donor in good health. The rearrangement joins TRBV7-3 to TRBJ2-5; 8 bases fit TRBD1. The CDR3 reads CASSFGRQGPETQYF. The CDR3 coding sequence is TGTGCCAGCAGCTTCGGTCGACAGGGGCCAGAGACCCAGTACTTC.